One and the same sample provided the 20 T cell receptor beta chains below, sequenced in a study of graft-versus-host responses after intestinal transplantation. No antigens are known for them. Profiled with immunoSEQ multiplex PCR; TCRdb holds only in-frame clones, not every one. The sample includes 90,000 or so clones, roughly 85% of them seen just once. The source was unstimulated CD4+ T cells sorted from spleen or lymph node cells, collected before intestinal transplant. These receptors all stem from a human donor who received an intestinal transplant.

This clone has just one count. The chain uses TRBV5-4 and TRBJ1-4; D is ambiguous. The length of the CDR3 is 15 residues. The V end was cut by 4 bases, the J end by 6 bases, with 16 bases between. Germline V gene lookup returns CDR1 SGHNT and CDR2 YYREEE (reference sequence). The CDR3 bases are TGTGCCAGCAGCCCGAGCGGGAATGAATATGAAAAACTGTTTTTT. Protein: CASSPSGNEYEKLFF.

This sequence joins TRBV28 and TRBJ1-4; D not resolved. Trimming pared 5 bases from V and 6 bases from J, leaving 4 bases between. CDR3 length equals 11 residues. Germline-derived CDR1 and CDR2 are MDHEN and SYDVKM. In nucleotides, the CDR3 is TGTGCCAGCAGTCCATATGAAAAACTGTTTTTT. This codes for CASSPYEKLFF.

The CDR3 spells CASSIPGQGMDIQYF. In DNA form, the CDR3 reads TGTGCCAGCAGCATACCGGGACAGGGGATGGACATTCAGTACTTC. This rearrangement joins TRBV5-4 to TRBJ2-4, with 10 nucleotides matching TRBD1. The CDR3 loop spans 15 amino acids. The ends lost 4 bases at V and 8 bases at J; junction bases unmatched: 9. Germline-derived CDR1 and CDR2 are SGHNT and YYREEE (reference sequence).

The chain links TRBV28 to TRBJ2-3; 12 nucleotides line up with TRBD2. Germline lookup yields CDR1 MDHEN and CDR2 SYDVKM. Germline trimming cut 3 bases from V and 6 bases from J; bases unmatched to any gene: 7. The CDR3 contains 16 residues. CDR3 region: CASSFARLAGVDTQYF. CDR3 nucleotide sequence: TGTGCCAGCAGTTTCGCACGACTAGCGGGAGTGGATACGCAGTATTTT.

The chain combines TRBV7-9 with TRBJ1-6; D is ambiguous. This CDR3 spans 17 amino acids. V was pared by 0 bases and J by 10 bases, with 19 bases between. CDR1 and CDR2 from the germline V gene are SEHNR and FQNEAQ (reference sequence). The CDR3 loop reads CASSLAIVQSGNSPLHF. In nucleotides, the CDR3 is TGTGCCAGCAGCTTAGCGATAGTTCAGTCCGGGAACTCACCCCTCCACTTT.

V and J are TRBV6-5 and TRBJ1-4, with 8 positions matching TRBD1. CDR1 is MNHEY, CDR2 SVGAGI, per germline. CDR3 length: 16 amino acids. V trimming: 4 bases; J trimming: 8 bases; junction bases outside the gene matches: 12. The CDR3 spells CASSSRTGNLGEKLFF. The CDR3 nucleotides read TGTGCCAGCAGTTCGCGGACAGGGAATCTTGGAGAAAAACTGTTTTTT.

This chain connects TRBV5-4 to TRBJ2-5, with TRBD2 identical over 7 bases. This CDR3 comprises 15 residues. Per germline, CDR1 SGHNT and CDR2 YYREEE (reference sequence). The ends lost 4 bases at V and 1 base at J; junction bases unmatched: 7. CDR3 in DNA: TGTGCCAGCAGCCCCATGGCGGGAGCCCAAGAGACCCAGTACTTC. Translated: CASSPMAGAQETQYF.

This chain connects TRBV7-3 to TRBJ1-6; tentatively, D is TRBD1 (5 bases). There are 16 residues in the CDR3. With 4 bases removed from V and 7 bases from J, the gap between germline ends came to 17 bases. The germline V gene has CDR1 SGHTA and CDR2 FQGTGA. CDR3 DNA: TGTGCCAGCAGCTCAAAAGCTCCAGGGTACAATTCACCCCTCCACTTT. Amino acids: CASSSKAPGYNSPLHF.

CDR3 sequence (DNA): TGTGCCAGCAGCGTAGGTAACAGCTACAATGAGCAGTTCTTC. Protein: CASSVGNSYNEQFF. V and J are TRBV9 and TRBJ2-1; no definite D call. The germline gives CDR1 SGDLS, CDR2 YYNGEE. This CDR3 has 14 amino acids. Trimming took 0 bases from V and 3 from J, leaving 7 bases between them.

The chain employs TRBV30 and TRBJ1-3; D is ambiguous. The germline V and J ends were trimmed by 0 bases and 1 base, with 4 bases remaining between them. The CDR3 sequence is 13 residues long. CDR1 GTSNPN and CDR2 SVGIG come from the germline V gene (reference sequence). Here the CDR3 reads CAWSVLSGNTIYF. Written as DNA, the CDR3 is TGTGCCTGGAGTGTACTATCTGGAAACACCATATATTTT.

V and J are TRBV7-8 and TRBJ2-3, with TRBD1 matching 9 bases. CDR1 is SGHVS and CDR2 is FQNEAQ in the germline V gene. The CDR3 sequence is 14 residues long. V was pared by 5 bases and J by 5 bases, with 5 bases of the junction left unmatched. CDR3 DNA sequence: TGTGCCAGCAGCAAACAGGGGGCGGGAGATACGCAGTATTTT. Protein: CASSKQGAGDTQYF.

The rearrangement joins TRBV2 to TRBJ2-5; maybe TRBD1 (6 bases). The CDR3 has 16 residues. CDR1 is SNHLY and CDR2 is FYNNEI in the germline V gene. The ends were cut back, 0 bases at V and 5 bases at J, with 16 bases in the middle. CDR3 sequence (DNA): TGTGCCAGCAGTGAAGCGCTGAGGGGGTCGAGGGAGACCCAGTACTTC. Protein: CASSEALRGSRETQYF.

This chain links TRBV27 with TRBJ2-3; 8 bases align to TRBD2. The germline CDR1 and CDR2 sequences are MNHEY and SMNVEV (reference sequence). This CDR3 contains 14 residues. The trim removed 7 bases at V and 1 base at J, leaving 4 bases unmatched. The DNA for the CDR3 is TGTGCCAGCAAAGAGACTAGCGGCACAGATACGCAGTATTTT. It yields the protein CASKETSGTDTQYF.

On this clone itself: It is likely a read error, because the conserved phenylalanine at the end of the CDR3 is missing. The chain joins TRBV6-1 to TRBJ1-2, with a tentative D call TRBD1 (5 bases). Germline CDR1 and CDR2: MNHNS and SASEGT. V lost 10 bases and J 6 bases, leaving 18 bases between the germline ends. The CDR3 is 13 residues long. CDR3 in DNA: TGTGCCACCCTTCCCGACAGCCACAATGGCTACACCCTC. Its translation is CATLPDSHNGYTL.

The rearrangement uses TRBV18 and TRBJ1-5; possible D gene TRBD1, 6 bases. Deletions cut 5 bases from V and 6 bases from J, with 14 bases between. The CDR3 runs 14 residues. CDR1 is KGHSH and CDR2 is LQKENI in the germline V gene. The CDR3 DNA follows: TGTGCCAGCTCAGATGCGGGGGCAGGTCAGCCCCAGCATTTT. Translating it yields CASSDAGAGQPQHF.

Remarks on this clone: The sample holds other DNA sequences that translate to the same CDR3. The chain is built from TRBV6-5 and TRBJ1-4, with D possibly TRBD1 on 6 matching bases. Deletions cut 4 bases from V and 12 bases from J, with 9 bases between. Germline V gives CDR1 MNHEY, CDR2 SVGAGI. The CDR3 is made up of 11 amino acids. Here the CDR3 reads CASSFRGELFF. The DNA of the CDR3 is TGTGCCAGCAGTTTCAGGGGAGAACTGTTTTTT.

The V and J genes are TRBV7-9 and TRBJ2-7; D is uncertain. V was clipped by 5 bases and J by 7 bases, with 18 bases between them. Per germline, CDR1 SEHNR and CDR2 FQNEAQ (reference sequence). CDR3 length: 14 amino acids. The CDR3 nucleotides are TGTGCCAGCAGCATTTCGACTTCCTGGCGGGAGCAGTACTTC. It is translated as CASSISTSWREQYF.

V is TRBV6-6 and J is TRBJ2-1; unclear D gene. CDR1 and CDR2 from the germline V gene are MNHNY and SVGAGI (reference sequence). The CDR3 contains 16 residues. V gave up 0 bases and J gave up 2 bases, with 11 bases separating them. CDR3 DNA: TGTGCCAGCAGTTACTCCCAGTTGGGCGCCTACAATGAGCAGTTCTTC. Its protein is CASSYSQLGAYNEQFF.

This chain uses TRBV6-5 with TRBJ1-2; the match to TRBD1 covers 7 bases. V gave up 6 bases and J gave up 4 bases; unmatched junction bases: 8. Germline values: CDR1 MNHEY, CDR2 SVGAGI. The CDR3 consists of 14 residues. Here the CDR3 DNA reads TGTGCCAGCAGGGACACAGGGGCCGCCTATGGCTACACCTTC. Amino acid sequence: CASRDTGAAYGYTF.

V usage is TRBV2 and J usage is TRBJ2-5; 9 bases align to TRBD1. With the DNA end fitting TRBJ2-7 better, the J assignment may be wrong. The germline gives CDR1 SNHLY, CDR2 FYNNEI. The CDR3 length is 15 residues. DNA of the CDR3: TGTGCCAGCAGTGGGGGACAGGGTGGAGTGTACGAGCAGTACTTC. It codes for CASSGGQGGVYEQYF.